The entry below gives a single TCR beta chain sequence along with its context. This CDR3 spans 15 amino acids. Germline V gene lookup returns CDR1 SGDLS and CDR2 YYNGEE. Trimming removed 4 bases at V and 11 bases at J, with 19 bases between. The sample originates from a study of T cells in Graves' hyperthyroidism and ophthalmopathy. Authors of the study amplified TCR beta CDR3 regions from RNA transcripts. TCR CDR3 regions were first amplified by RT-PCR with HTBI primers. TCRdb re-analysed the multiplex PCR reads in MiXCR, keeping a single row per CDR3 protein. Among just under 750,000 distinct CDR3 sequences listed, approximately 36% were seen once. Absence of ophthalmopathy progression within 18 months defined stable Graves' hyperthyroidism. These patients, aged 18 to 65, had recently diagnosed hyperthyroidism lasting under 2 months. Orbital computed tomography and thyroid ultrasound, together with serum TRAb and thyroxine and clinical symptoms, were used for diagnoses.

The sequenced sample was blood. The V call is TRBV9, the J call TRBJ1-6, with TRBD1 as a possible D gene (5 bases). The clonotype was recovered from a woman aged 40 to 55 with Graves' hyperthyroidism. The CDR3: CASSQEGISAPPLHF. DNA for the CDR3: TGTGCCAGCAGCCAAGAGGGGATATCCGCCCCACCCCTCCACTTT.